The TCR beta chain under discussion was sequenced for a study of blood T cell repertoires in COVID-19. CDR1 and CDR2 from the germline V gene are MDHEN and SYDVKM. The V end was cut by 6 bases, the J end by 0 bases, with 11 bases between. This CDR3 spans 14 amino acids. Profiled with immunoSEQ multiplex PCR; TCRdb holds only in-frame clones, not every one. The table shows 250,000 to 400,000 clones, with roughly nine tenths occurring only once. The rearrangement joins TRBV28 to TRBJ1-1; tentative D call: TRBD1 (6 bases). The sample consisted of PBMCs or T cells enriched from blood (not recorded which). The clonotype originates from a man aged 60-69 years who had recovered from COVID-19. Here the CDR3 reads CASRTGTLNTEAFF. The CDR3 DNA sequence: TGTGCCAGCAGGACCGGGACACTGAACACTGAAGCTTTCTTT.